The clone carrying this T cell receptor (beta chain) was observed at least ten times. Its specificity is unknown. CDR1 and CDR2 from the germline V gene are SGHRS and YFSETQ. The CDR3 is 14 amino acids. V lost 0 bases and J lost 3, with 7 bases in between. This entry is derived from a study of blood T cells in healthy people across ages. Study background: Capture via template switching afforded approximately one barcoded beta molecule per two T cells.

General study points: Possibly confounding the expanded clonotype changes was the fact that donor CMV status was unknown. Getting older went along with TCR beta diversity per million T cells dropping roughly linearly. PBMC samples, being unsorted, prevented any conclusive comparison of naive and antigen-experienced cells.

A sample-barcoded 5' primer and a J-beta primer mix were used in a second PCR of about 7 to 12 cycles. MiXCR was run by TCRdb on the 5' RACE reads, yielding one entry per CDR3 protein. The table has some 790,000 distinct CDR3 sequences, around 26% seen once. The sequence derives from an elderly woman in good health. The chain combines TRBV5-1 with TRBJ2-1; unclear D gene. Sequencing was performed on blood. CDR3 sequence: CASSLVLGYNEQFF. CDR3 sequence (DNA): TGCGCCAGCAGCTTGGTTTTAGGCTACAATGAGCAGTTCTTC.